This entry concerns a single T cell receptor beta chain. Its target is not known. The entry originates in a study of T-cell memory formation after mild COVID-19. Broader study findings: Whereas later expanders leaned CD4+, clones contracting day 15 to 85 showed a balanced CD4/CD8 makeup. The study found contracting CD4+ clones mainly in CM and EM and contracting CD8+ clones in EMRA.

This CDR3 comprises 14 residues. The germline CDR1 and CDR2 sequences are DFQATT and SNEGSKA (reference sequence). V gave up 4 bases and J gave up 2 bases, with 12 bases separating them. TCRdb processed the 5' RACE reads anew with MiXCR; each CDR3 protein has one entry. Among fewer than 500,000 distinct CDR3 sequences listed, 20% to 25% were seen once. The source material was PBMCs or a T cell subset sorted from them (not recorded which). The chain recombines TRBV20-1 with TRBJ1-5, with a weak D call TRBD1 (5 bases). The receptor comes from an adult woman who had mild COVID-19 (a few samples of this study predate the infection). Cell type and time point are not known. CDR3 sequence reads: CSATGPPGNQPQHF. The CDR3 nucleotides are TGCAGTGCTACAGGGCCTCCCGGCAATCAGCCCCAGCATTTT.